This passage covers 11 T cell receptor beta chains from one sample sequenced in a study of blood T cell repertoires in COVID-19. Clones were read by immunoSEQ multiplex PCR, and TCRdb kept only the in-frame ones, dropping some. The sample yields tens of thousands of clones, approximately 85% seen once. Input material: peripheral blood. The receptors originated from a human donor in a cohort sampled during active COVID-19. The donor label of this sample is uncertain.

The rearrangement joins TRBV5-1 to TRBJ2-5, with 10 bases aligning to TRBD1. The CDR3 loop spans 18 amino acids. Germline trimming cut 0 bases from V and 5 bases from J; bases unmatched to any gene: 13. From germline, CDR1 is SGHRS and CDR2 YFSETQ. CDR3 residues: CASSLALRTGGLLETQYF. The CDR3 nucleotides are TGCGCCAGCAGCTTGGCTCTCCGGACAGGGGGTTTGTTGGAGACCCAGTACTTC.

The J gene is TRBJ1-4, the V gene TRBV6-6; D not resolved. Germline V gene data show CDR1 as MNHNY and CDR2 as SVGAGI (reference sequence). The V gene lost 5 bases and the J gene lost 2 bases, with 6 bases spanning the gap. The CDR3 length is 13 residues. The chain's CDR3 is CASSGLTNEKLFF. CDR3 nucleotide sequence: TGTGCCAGCAGTGGACTGACTAATGAAAAACTGTTTTTT.

The chain links TRBV9 to TRBJ2-2, with TRBD1 matching over 7 bases. J lost 1 base, V lost 6 bases, and 3 bases had no gene match. CDR1 and CDR2 (germline): SGDLS, YYNGEE. The CDR3 consists of 14 residues. Written as DNA, the CDR3 is TGTGCCAGCAAGGGGGCTGGGAACACCGGGGAGCTGTTTTTT. Residues: CASKGAGNTGELFF.

This clone showed up just a few times. The chain joins TRBV5-4 to TRBJ2-4, with D perhaps TRBD1 (5 bases). CDR1 is SGHNT, CDR2 YYREEE, per germline (reference sequence). The germline V and J ends were trimmed by 4 bases and 0 bases, with 11 bases remaining between them. This CDR3 has 15 residues. The CDR3 region is CASSPDSLAKNIQYF. CDR3 nucleotide sequence: TGTGCCAGCAGCCCTGACAGCCTAGCCAAAAACATTCAGTACTTC.

CDR3 sequence reads: CASSVAPSGSQETQYF. The CDR3, as DNA: TGTGCCAGCAGCGTAGCTCCGTCGGGGAGCCAAGAGACCCAGTACTTC. The rearrangement links TRBV9 to TRBJ2-5; possible D gene TRBD2, 5 bases. Trimming stripped 0 bases from V and 1 base from J, with 13 bases between. Looked up from germline, CDR1 is SGDLS and CDR2 is YYNGEE. This CDR3 comprises 16 residues. Filled out from reference TRBV9 and TRBJ2-5, the complete variable domain reads DSGVTQTPKHLITATGQRVTLRCSPRSGDLSVYWYQQSLDQGLQFLIQYYNGEERAKGNILERFSAQQFPDLHSELNLSSLELGDSALYFCASSVAPSGSQETQYFGPGTRLLVL.

The gene calls are TRBV29-1 and TRBJ2-2; 12 positions match TRBD1. This CDR3 comprises 17 residues. V trimming: 5 bases; J trimming: 6 bases; junction bases outside the gene matches: 13. Germline V gene sequence: CDR1 SQVTM, CDR2 ANQGSEA. CDR3 in amino acids: CSVQGDRGLVFPGELFF. As DNA, the CDR3 is TGCAGCGTTCAAGGGGACAGGGGGCTCGTTTTCCCCGGGGAGCTGTTTTTT.

The gene calls are TRBV7-2 and TRBJ2-3; possible D gene TRBD1, 6 bases. The V and J ends lost 5 bases and 0 bases respectively, with 9 bases between them. CDR3 length: 14 residues. Looked up from germline, CDR1 is SGHTA and CDR2 is FQGNSA. This CDR3 reads CASSEQGSTDTQYF. For the CDR3, the DNA is TGTGCCAGCAGCGAACAGGGTAGCACAGATACGCAGTATTTT.

Written as DNA, the CDR3 is TGCAGCGTTGACTCAACTAGCGGGGGGACAGATACGCAGTATTTT. It codes for CSVDSTSGGTDTQYF. The chain joins TRBV29-1 to TRBJ2-3; 12 positions match TRBD2. The trim removed 3 bases at V and 3 bases at J, leaving 4 bases unmatched. The germline CDR1 and CDR2 sequences are SQVTM and ANQGSEA. The CDR3 covers 15 residues.

J is TRBJ2-3 and V is TRBV5-1, with 7 bases fitting TRBD1. This CDR3 has 15 residues. Germline CDR1 reads SGHRS; CDR2 reads YFSETQ. V lost 0 bases and J lost 4; bases outside the gene matches: 5. CDR3 nucleotide sequence: TGCGCCAGCAGCTTGGCGGGTCAGGGGGCAGATACGCAGTATTTT. This sequence encodes CASSLAGQGADTQYF.

V is TRBV5-4 and J is TRBJ2-1; 10 positions agree with TRBD2. This CDR3 is built from 15 residues. After removal of 3 bases from V and 4 bases from J, the junction contained 4 bases not matched to a gene. Germline V gene sequence: CDR1 SGHNT, CDR2 YYREEE (reference sequence). As DNA, the CDR3 is TGTGCCAGCAGCTCCAGCGGGGGGGGTTACAATGAGCAGTTCTTC. Its translation: CASSSSGGGYNEQFF.

This chain connects TRBV7-2 to TRBJ2-6; TRBD1 might be the D (6 bases). The CDR3 runs to 14 residues. V was shortened by 1 base and J by 9 bases, with 10 bases between the two germline ends. CDR1 is SGHTA, CDR2 FQGNSA, per germline. The CDR3 loop is CASSLDRVGNVLTF. The CDR3 nucleotides read TGTGCCAGCAGCTTAGACAGGGTCGGCAACGTCCTGACTTTC.